The 22 T cell receptor beta chains in this list originate from one sample, sequenced in a study of early T cells in non-severe SARS-CoV-2 infection. TCRdb ran MiXCR on the 5' RACE reads and lists one entry per CDR3 protein. The sample contains about 64,000 distinct CDR3 sequences, roughly 9% of which appear only once. Sequencing used whole blood, obtained at baseline. The source is an adult who was a healthcare worker with PCR-confirmed SARS-CoV-2 infection or an uninfected control (not recorded which).

The rearrangement joins TRBV5-4 to TRBJ1-1; D remains unclear. V lost 2 bases and J 5 bases, leaving 10 bases between the germline ends. The CDR3 is 13 residues long. Germline-derived CDR1 and CDR2 are SGHNT and YYREEE (reference sequence). CDR3 region: CASSFISETEAFF. For the CDR3, the DNA is TGTGCCAGCAGCTTCATTTCGGAGACTGAAGCTTTCTTT.

The J gene is TRBJ2-2, the V gene TRBV4-2; 7 bases map to TRBD2. The junction had 6 bases not matched to a gene; V was cut back by 4 bases and J by 7 bases. The germline V gene encodes CDR1 LGHNA and CDR2 YNFKEQ. The length of the CDR3 is 14 residues. CDR3 region: CASSPRDYRGELFF. The CDR3 DNA reads as TGTGCCAGCAGCCCCCGGGACTACCGCGGGGAGCTGTTTTTT.

CDR3 sequence: CASSFASRAGELFF. In DNA, the CDR3 is TGTGCCAGCAGCTTCGCCAGTAGGGCCGGGGAGCTGTTTTTT. The V call is TRBV11-1, the J call TRBJ2-2; no definite D call. The CDR3 length is 14 residues. Germline-derived CDR1 and CDR2 are SGHAT and FQDESV (reference sequence). With 3 bases removed from V and 6 bases from J, the gap between germline ends came to 11 bases.

This clonotype was picked up many times. V is TRBV9 and J is TRBJ2-3; D unclear. V was pared by 3 bases and J by 2 bases, with 1 base between. The CDR3 is 11 amino acids. The germline CDR1 and CDR2 sequences are SGDLS and YYNGEE. CDR3 in DNA: TGTGCCAGCAGCGCCACAGATACGCAGTATTTT. It yields the protein CASSATDTQYF.

This chain joins TRBV20-1 and TRBJ2-3; D could derive from TRBD1 or TRBD2 (6 bases each). Germline V gene sequence: CDR1 DFQATT, CDR2 SNEGSKA (reference sequence). CDR3 length: 16 residues. Between the trimmed V and J ends, which lost 5 bases and 1 base, there was a span of 19 bases. For the CDR3, the DNA is TGCAGTGCTGGGGGCCGACTAGTGAGCGGCACAGATACGCAGTATTTT. Its protein is CSAGGRLVSGTDTQYF.

The V and J genes are TRBV6-5 and TRBJ1-1; no definite D call. Trimming shortened V by 6 bases and J by 5 bases, and 19 bases separated the two germline ends. The CDR3 loop spans 15 amino acids. The V gene's germline CDR1 is MNHEY and CDR2 SVGAGI. This CDR3 is CASRDWSLKGTEAFF. The CDR3 region has the DNA TGTGCCAGCAGAGATTGGAGTCTTAAGGGTACTGAAGCTTTCTTT.

This clonotype was observed many times. This chain connects TRBV19 to TRBJ2-1; unclear D gene. Trimming left V 3 bases short and J 9 bases short, with 12 bases between. Germline CDR1 and CDR2: LNHDA and SQIVND (reference sequence). CDR3 length: 13 residues. The CDR3 region is CASSIMVGSEQFF. Here the CDR3 DNA reads TGTGCCAGTAGTATTATGGTGGGAAGTGAGCAGTTCTTC.

In this sample, this clonotype turned up a few times. The chain uses TRBV7-2 and TRBJ2-3; no reliable D call. Trimming removed 1 base from V and 10 bases from J, with 9 bases in between. Germline V gene sequence: CDR1 SGHTA, CDR2 FQGNSA. CDR3 length: 12 amino acids. The CDR3 reads CASSLVLVAQYF. CDR3 nucleotide sequence: TGTGCCAGCAGCTTAGTTCTGGTAGCGCAGTATTTT.

This clonotype was counted many times. This chain joins TRBV4-2 and TRBJ2-1, with a possible D match to TRBD2 (5 bases). This CDR3 comprises 14 residues. V was cut by 3 bases and J by 7 bases, with 13 bases left in between. Looked up from germline, CDR1 is LGHNA and CDR2 is YNFKEQ. The CDR3 DNA sequence: TGTGCCAGCAGCCAGGGGTCACCGGGGAATGAGCAGTTCTTC. Translated, it gives CASSQGSPGNEQFF.

Ten or more counts support this clonotype. The rearrangement joins TRBV7-6 to TRBJ2-7; D may be TRBD2 (6 bases). V gave up 4 bases and J gave up 5 bases, with 12 bases separating them. Germline lookup yields CDR1 SGHVS and CDR2 FNYEAQ. The length of the CDR3 is 13 residues. CDR3 DNA: TGTGCCAGCAGCTCGAGACTAGTCGACGAGCAGTACTTC. It translates to CASSSRLVDEQYF. The whole variable domain, remainder taken from reference TRBV7-6 and TRBJ2-7, is GAGVSQSPRYKVTKRGQDVALRCDPISGHVSLYWYRQALGQGPEFLTYFNYEAQQDKSGLPNDRFSAERPEGSISTLTIQRTEQRDSAMYRCASSSRLVDEQYFGPGTRLTVT.

V and J are TRBV6-6 and TRBJ1-5; TRBD1 aligns across 8 bases. The CDR3 length is 14 residues. CDR1 and CDR2 from the germline V gene are MNHNY and SVGAGI (reference sequence). The V and J ends lost 5 bases and 6 bases, in that order; junction bases with no gene match: 6. The CDR3 here is CASSQTGESQPQHF. The CDR3 DNA is TGTGCCAGCAGTCAGACAGGGGAGAGTCAGCCCCAGCATTTT.

This clonotype was seen ten or more times. V is TRBV9 and J is TRBJ1-4; D gene ambiguous. Trimming removed 3 bases from V and 8 bases from J, with 5 bases in between. The CDR3 runs 11 residues. CDR1 and CDR2 (germline): SGDLS, YYNGEE. The chain's CDR3 is CASSDEEKLFF. DNA for the CDR3: TGTGCCAGCAGCGATGAAGAAAAACTGTTTTTT.

This chain uses TRBV29-1 with TRBJ1-1; D is ambiguous. The length of the CDR3 is 12 residues. The V gene lost 4 bases and the J gene lost 1 base, with 7 bases spanning the gap. CDR1 and CDR2 from the germline V gene are SQVTM and ANQGSEA. This chain's CDR3 is CSVGRPNTEAFF. The CDR3 bases are TGCAGCGTTGGGCGACCGAACACTGAAGCTTTCTTT.

This chain uses TRBV5-1 with TRBJ2-7; 10 positions match TRBD2. Looked up from germline, CDR1 is SGHRS and CDR2 is YFSETQ. The CDR3 has 15 amino acids. The V segment lost 4 bases and the J segment 1 base; nucleotides outside the gene matches: 5. The DNA of the CDR3 is TGCGCCAGCAGCCCGGGACTAGCGATTTCCTACGAGCAGTACTTC. Translated, it gives CASSPGLAISYEQYF.

This clonotype was seen at least ten times. This sequence joins TRBV7-2 and TRBJ2-5; D not certain. The germline V gene has CDR1 SGHTA and CDR2 FQGNSA. This CDR3 contains 14 residues. V was shortened by 1 base and J by 2 bases, with 8 bases between the two germline ends. CDR3 sequence (DNA): TGTGCCAGCAGCTTAGGTCCTTGGCAAGAGACCCAGTACTTC. Residues: CASSLGPWQETQYF.

This chain links TRBV11-3 with TRBJ2-1; 7 positions match TRBD2. The V segment lost 1 base and the J segment 9 bases; nucleotides outside the gene matches: 6. This CDR3 contains 14 residues. Germline CDR1 reads SGHNT; CDR2 reads YENEEA. Here the CDR3 reads CASSLVGLVAEQFF. In DNA form, the CDR3 reads TGTGCCAGCAGCTTAGTAGGACTAGTTGCTGAGCAGTTCTTC.

A few counts support this clonotype. The chain recombines TRBV9 with TRBJ2-3; 9 positions match TRBD2. With V trimmed by 1 base and J by 0 bases, 6 bases remained unmatched. CDR1 and CDR2 from the germline V gene are SGDLS and YYNGEE. The CDR3 spans 17 residues. The CDR3 region has the DNA TGTGCCAGCAGCGTATTGGCGGGAGGGCCGAGCACAGATACGCAGTATTTT. Translation gives CASSVLAGGPSTDTQYF.

At least ten counts were recorded for this clonotype. The rearrangement links TRBV7-6 to TRBJ2-7, with 11 nucleotides matching TRBD1. V was clipped by 2 bases and J by 6 bases; unmatched bases: 3. Germline V gives CDR1 SGHVS, CDR2 FNYEAQ. The CDR3 has 14 residues. In nucleotides, the CDR3 is TGTGCCAGCAGCTTAACTGGGACAGGGGGCGAGCAGTACTTC. Translating it yields CASSLTGTGGEQYF.

This clonotype was observed a handful of times. V usage is TRBV10-3 and J usage is TRBJ2-2, with D maybe TRBD2 (5 bases). The CDR3 spans 15 residues. Germline V lookup: CDR1 ENHRY, CDR2 SYGVKD. V was pared by 0 bases and J by 7 bases, with 12 bases between. CDR3 in amino acids: CAISESSGLVGELFF. CDR3 nucleotides: TGTGCCATCAGTGAGTCCTCGGGGTTGGTCGGGGAGCTGTTTTTT.

CDR3: CASSRTQGAGTQYF. The CDR3 DNA reads TGTGCCAGCAGCCGAACCCAGGGTGCAGGCACGCAGTATTTT. The V and J genes are TRBV7-2 and TRBJ2-3, with D possibly being TRBD1 (5 bases). The CDR3 totals 14 residues. V was trimmed by 5 bases and J by 9 bases, leaving 18 bases between them. Germline V CDR1 and CDR2: SGHTA, FQGNSA. Full variable domain (rest looked up from reference TRBV7-2 and TRBJ2-3): GAGVSQSPSNKVTEKGKDVELRCDPISGHTALYWYRQSLGQGLEFLIYFQGNSAPDKSGLPSDRFSAERTGGSVSTLTIQRTQQEDSAVYLCASSRTQGAGTQYFGPGTRLTVL.

Ten or more counts support this clonotype. The rearrangement joins TRBV7-6 to TRBJ2-1, with TRBD2 identical over 11 bases. The CDR3 contains 16 residues. J gave up 8 bases and V 1 base, and 7 bases lay outside the gene matches. Germline CDR1 reads SGHVS; CDR2 reads FNYEAQ. The CDR3 here is CASSLVLAGGGDEQFF. DNA for the CDR3: TGTGCCAGCAGCTTAGTTCTAGCGGGAGGCGGGGATGAGCAGTTCTTC.

This sequence joins TRBV10-3 and TRBJ2-7; D possibly corresponds to TRBD2 (5 bases). Per the germline V gene, CDR1 is ENHRY and CDR2 is SYGVKD. This CDR3 is 14 amino acids long. The V and J ends lost 0 bases and 2 bases respectively, with 8 bases between them. The CDR3 coding sequence is TGTGCCATCAGTGAGTCTAGCGTAACCTACGAGCAGTACTTC. It specifies CAISESSVTYEQYF.